This TCR beta chain appears in the sequencing data of a study of early T cells in non-severe SARS-CoV-2 infection. Looking at the study overall: RNA in bulk from unsorted whole blood was sequenced, and chains were unpaired. Whole-study findings and limits: Clonotype matching in VDJdb favored anti-spike CD8 responses and did not capture private and CD4 specificities.

Germline CDR1 SGDLS, CDR2 YYNGEE. The CDR3 consists of 12 residues. Trimming left V 6 bases short and J 10 bases short, with 11 bases between. A note on this clonotype: What it binds is not known.

The TCR library protocol attached unique molecular identifiers to the individual cDNA molecules. A single record per CDR3 protein comes from TCRdb applying MiXCR to the 5' RACE reads. The sample gives tens of thousands of distinct CDR3 sequences, less than 9.5% of which show up once; almost 4% is in the top ten. This TCR was recovered from an adult who was a healthcare worker with PCR-confirmed SARS-CoV-2 infection or an uninfected control (not recorded which). Sequenced here: whole blood, sampled at baseline. The chain combines TRBV9 with TRBJ1-6; maybe TRBD1 (6 bases). The CDR3 here is CASNTGLSPLHF. The CDR3 nucleotides are TGTGCCAGCAACACAGGGTTATCACCCCTCCACTTT.